This T cell receptor beta chain was retrieved from a study of blood T cell repertoires in COVID-19 (dated by TCRdb to the early 2020s). Regarding the research as a whole: Samples from collaborators originated in the United States, Italy and Spain and spanned both the acute and convalescent phases of COVID-19. Deeply sampled blood TCRbeta repertoires from subjects exposed to, actively infected with, or recovered from COVID-19 were included in the dataset. The repertoires were released in a freely available public database intended as a resource for research on the immune response to SARS-CoV-2. Where available, HLA class I and class II types were taken from metadata supplied by the sample provider and were not determined by assay-based typing. A de-identified subject ID, COVID-19 status, age in years and sex were almost always included in the sample metadata. The samples were drawn from two sources: the first 160 participants of the ongoing ImmuneRACE study, and over 1,000 subjects contributed by 6 global collaborators. The material from the prospective study consisted of cDNA or gDNA derived from T cells, B-cell-depleted T cells, or PBMCs.

Spanning cysteine to phenylalanine, the CDR3 consists of 14 amino acids. Only the CDR3 portion is preserved as DNA: 42 bases, with reading frame beginning at the first base. Unmatched junction bases come to 3, with V trimmed by 2 bases and J by 0 bases. The CDR1 and CDR2 encoded by the germline V gene are SQVTM and ANQGSEA. TCRbeta CDR3 regions were amplified from genomic DNA using the immunoSEQ Assay, a bias-controlled multiplex PCR. As for how the authors treated the data: The number of nucleated cells in each sample was estimated from the amplification of reference gene primers within the assay. To quantify the absolute abundance of each unique TCRbeta CDR3 rearrangement, sequence reads were collapsed and filtered. For each sample, productive Simpson clonality was calculated as the square root of Simpson's diversity index over productive rearrangements. TCRdb retrieved this table from immuneACCESS and kept in-frame rearrangements only. Not all clones are present; in checked studies, unresolved V genes account for under half, and no reason is known for the remainder. The DNA was the basis for D and trimming; V, J and clone size are from that table. The sample table lists about 370,000 clones, approximately 92% of them with a count of one. The ten top clones hold about 1% of the sample.

The investigation overall reported the following: The amount of clinical and demographic metadata varied by source and participant and was provided uncurated.

Participants in the prospective study were enrolled through a virtual design, were aged roughly 18 to 100 years, and lived in 24 United States geographic areas. In the prospective study, participants were assigned to cohorts based on the clinical history participants reported in a screening survey and a study questionnaire. ImmuneRACE Cohort 3 recovered participants were defined by two consecutive negative NP/OP PCR tests, healthcare professional clearance, or symptom resolution. Mobile phlebotomists in the prospective study collected whole blood, serum and a nasopharyngeal or oropharyngeal swab from every participant. Participants in the prospective study had the option to provide additional blood draws and questionnaires over a roughly two-month period. Blood samples from the prospective study were shipped frozen or at room temperature prior to DNA extraction. Of note for this clone: The specificity of this receptor is unknown. No clone much larger than this one lies a single base away; base qualities are absent.

This chain is built from TRBV29-1 and TRBJ2-7; 8 nucleotides in the junction match TRBD1. The sample taken for sequencing was PBMCs or T cells enriched from blood (not recorded which). The sequence came from a man aged 18 to 29 who had recovered from COVID-19. The nucleotide sequence is given as TGCAGCGTTGAAAGACAGGGGTCCTCCTACGAGCAGTACTTC. This gives the protein CSVERQGSSYEQYF.